This T cell receptor beta chain was profiled in a study of cytomegalovirus exposure and HLA in healthy donors. Study observations and caveats: In vitro work confirmed that three CMV-associated chains recognize CMV antigens. Most TCR sequences were rare, but some public TCRs occurred in many donors.

The germline V gene encodes CDR1 MNHEY and CDR2 SMNVEV (reference sequence). The V end lost 5 bases, the J end lost 2 bases, and 12 bases lay between the germline ends. There are 14 residues in the CDR3. Points on this clone: Its antigen remains unidentified.

TCRdb's table, derived via immunoSEQ multiplex PCR, lists solely in-frame clones and lacks some. The profile shows under 150,000 clones, around 90% of them singletons. The origin of this receptor is a woman in her late teens or twenties in good health and CMV-seronegative. The chain recombines TRBV27 with TRBJ1-1; D not certain. The sample consisted of PBMCs. The CDR3 DNA sequence: TGTGCCAGCAGTCATCCGGGGATAAACACTGAAGCTTTCTTT. It is translated as CASSHPGINTEAFF.